This is a list of T cell receptor beta chains from one sample in a study of beta chain features in type 1 diabetes. Data came from immunoSEQ multiplex PCR; TCRdb stores just in-frame clones and leaves some out. The sample lists nearly 350,000 clones, about a tenth occurring once. Source material: central memory CD4+ T cells from blood. These receptors were collected from a man aged 30-40 years with type 1 diabetes. Each CDR3 is given with its conserved first and last residue. The D gene is left open where the match is weak. Size tells how often a clone was seen (once, few, many) or the class of an expanded clone, and some rows leave it out.

CDR3 protein	CDR3 DNA	D gene	clone size	V gene	J gene
CASSRYRSGQSRGQPQHF	TGCGCCAGCAGCCGATACCGAAGCGGCCAAAGCAGGGGGCAGCCCCAGCATTTT	TRBD1	few	TRBV4-3	TRBJ1-5
CASRTGVGGSNYGYTF	TGTGCCAGCAGAACAGGCGTAGGGGGATCGAACTATGGCTACACCTTC	-	-	TRBV6-6	TRBJ1-2
CASSQGAGLYGYTF	TGCGCCAGCAGCCAAGGCGCAGGGCTCTATGGCTACACCTTC	-	-	TRBV4-3	TRBJ1-2
CASSQGPDRGQTQYF	TGCGCCAGCAGCCAAGGTCCGGACAGGGGGCAGACCCAGTACTTC	TRBD1	few	TRBV4-3	TRBJ2-5
CASGLVGGSSIVTDTQYF	TGTGCCAGCGGACTCGTAGGCGGGAGCAGCATAGTCACAGATACGCAGTATTTT	TRBD2	few	TRBV2	TRBJ2-3
CASSAISNYGYTF	TGTGCCAGCAGTGCCATCTCCAACTATGGCTACACCTTC	-	many	TRBV2	TRBJ1-2
CASSQDRGGVPSGANVLTF	TGCGCCAGCAGCCAAGATCGGGGAGGGGTCCCCTCTGGGGCCAACGTCCTGACTTTC	TRBD2	few	TRBV4-1	TRBJ2-6
CASSETLRQGYTF	TGTGCCAGCAGCGAAACCCTCCGACAGGGCTACACCTTC	-	many	TRBV14	TRBJ1-2
CSVEEGTRLGPDTQYF	TGCAGCGTTGAAGAAGGGACACGCCTAGGGCCAGATACGCAGTATTTT	-	few	TRBV29-1	TRBJ2-3
CASSKARTGYEQYF	TGTGCCAGCAGCAAAGCCCGGACAGGGTACGAGCAGTACTTC	-	many	TRBV21-1	TRBJ2-7